This T cell receptor (beta chain) was found in a study of metastatic and nonmetastatic thyroid tumors. V gave up 5 bases and J gave up 8 bases, with 21 bases separating them. Germline lookup yields CDR1 SGHTA and CDR2 FQGNSA. This CDR3 contains 15 residues. About this clone: Its antigen is undetermined.

Not a single patient had been given any form of treatment at any point before undergoing thyroid surgery. Study-level points and caveats: Patients with malignant thyroid tumors reportedly had significantly higher TCR beta diversity than those with benign nodules, in blood and tumor.

Original processing notes: The study's classifier, a distant-metastasis tool for papillary thyroid cancer, was built using CDR3 differences across clinicopathological groups. TCRdb re-called the PCR reads with MiXCR. The V and J calls here are based on TCRdb, not the publication. Altogether about 52,000 clones are present, 17% being singletons, with the ten largest covering 3%. The sequenced sample was blood. V usage is TRBV7-2 and J usage is TRBJ2-5, with D perhaps being TRBD1 or TRBD2 (7 bases each). The receptor was derived from a female donor with papillary thyroid cancer or a benign thyroid nodule (not recorded which). Some clones in this sample may be carry-over from other donors' samples. CDR3: CASSHNRGGGYTQYF. CDR3 DNA: TGTGCCAGCAGCCATAACAGGGGCGGGGGATATACCCAGTACTTC.